Below are 17 T cell receptor beta chains sequenced from a single sample in a study of T cell repertoires in cytomegalovirus infection (dated by TCRdb to between 2017 and 2020). The instrument given in TCRdb is Illumina HiSeq 1500. TCRdb handled the public reads itself, with Q25 trimming in fastp and clone calling in MiXCR, and kept productive beta chains. Each record represents a unique CDR3 protein, reported with the most common genes and DNA among its rows. This sample comprises around 180,000 distinct CDR3 sequences, under 25% of them detected only once. The ten largest clones add up to just under 3% of the sample. The sequenced material came from PBMCs. The receptors originated from a human donor in good health (CMV status not recorded). Some clones in this sample may be carry-over from other donors' samples.

V gene TRBV6-1 combines with J gene TRBJ2-1; D perhaps matches TRBD2 (5 bases). CDR3 length: 11 residues. With 8 bases removed from V and 13 bases from J, the gap between germline ends came to 15 bases. The germline CDR1 and CDR2 sequences are MNHNS and SASEGT. DNA for the CDR3: TGTGCCAGCCAGGACCCAAGGACTCAGTTCTTC. Protein sequence: CASQDPRTQFF.

The rearrangement links TRBV29-1 to TRBJ2-1, with 7 bases identical to TRBD2. The trim removed 1 base at V and 0 bases at J, leaving 6 bases unmatched. This CDR3 region has 16 residues. The V gene's germline CDR1 is SQVTM and CDR2 ANQGSEA. CDR3 DNA: TGCAGCGTTGAAGTTAGCGGGTCTAGCTCCTACAATGAGCAGTTCTTC. This sequence encodes CSVEVSGSSSYNEQFF.

This clonotype was recorded at least ten times. The chain employs TRBV7-2 and TRBJ1-2; no clear D gene. This CDR3 is built from 14 residues. V gave up 4 bases and J gave up 0 bases, with 9 bases separating them. The germline V gene has CDR1 SGHTA and CDR2 FQGNSA. CDR3 nucleotides: TGTGCCAGCAGCTCACAGACGTCTAACTATGGCTACACCTTC. As protein: CASSSQTSNYGYTF. The variable domain in full, completed from reference TRBV7-2 and TRBJ1-2, reads GAGVSQSPSNKVTEKGKDVELRCDPISGHTALYWYRQSLGQGLEFLIYFQGNSAPDKSGLPSDRFSAERTGGSVSTLTIQRTQQEDSAVYLCASSSQTSNYGYTFGSGTRLTVV.

This clonotype was detected only a few times. V usage is TRBV6-2 or TRBV6-3 and J usage is TRBJ2-4; TRBD2 might be the D (6 bases). Between the trimmed V and J ends, which lost 4 bases and 5 bases, there was a span of 21 bases. Germline V gives CDR1 MNHEY, CDR2 SVGEGT. This CDR3 has 17 amino acids. CDR3 nucleotide sequence: TGTGCCAGCAGTTTTACCCGCGGGGTACCGCTTGAAAACATTCAGTACTTC. This encodes CASSFTRGVPLENIQYF.

This clonotype was counted once. V usage is TRBV28 and J usage is TRBJ2-1; D might be TRBD2 (6 bases). Trimming cost V 3 bases and J 6 bases, with 18 bases left between them. This CDR3 contains 16 residues. Per the germline V gene, CDR1 is MDHEN and CDR2 is SYDVKM. The chain's CDR3 is CASSLEAGSRSNEQFF. CDR3 coding DNA: TGTGCCAGCAGTTTGGAGGCCGGGAGCCGATCCAATGAGCAGTTCTTC.

This clonotype was observed a handful of times. J is TRBJ2-7 and V is TRBV5-1; 9 bases are a match to TRBD1. In germline, CDR1 is SGHRS, CDR2 YFSETQ. V was clipped by 4 bases and J by 3 bases; unmatched bases: 5. This CDR3 is built from 14 residues. The CDR3, as DNA: TGCGCCAGCAGCGCCACAGGGGGCAACTACGAGCAGTACTTC. Amino acid sequence: CASSATGGNYEQYF.

The CDR3 loop is CASRRDKGGTEAFF. The DNA for the CDR3 is TGCGCCAGCCGACGGGACAAAGGAGGCACTGAAGCTTTCTTT. This chain links TRBV5-1 with TRBJ1-1; possibly TRBD1 for D (6 bases). This CDR3 has 14 residues. CDR1 is SGHRS and CDR2 is YFSETQ in the germline V gene. V was pared by 7 bases and J by 4 bases, with 17 bases between.

This clonotype appeared a few times. The chain couples TRBV24-1 to TRBJ2-2, with 7 bases that match TRBD1. Per germline, CDR1 KGHDR and CDR2 SFDVKD. V shed 2 bases and J 7 bases; nucleotides not matched to a gene: 3. The length of the CDR3 is 14 residues. In DNA form, the CDR3 reads TGTGCCACCAGTGATTACAGGGGAATCGGGGAGCTGTTTTTT. Amino acid sequence: CATSDYRGIGELFF.

In its sample, this clonotype was seen many times. The chain links TRBV7-2 to TRBJ2-1; D gene uncertain. Germline assignment: CDR1 SGHTA and CDR2 FQGNSA. CDR3 size: 13 residues. Trimming stripped 1 base from V and 16 bases from J, with 17 bases between. The DNA of the CDR3 is TGTGCCAGCAGCTTAGACAAATCTAGTAAAGACTTCTTC. Protein product: CASSLDKSSKDFF.

This clonotype was counted many times. V and J are TRBV7-9 and TRBJ1-2; TRBD1 matches at 10 bases. The CDR3 loop spans 19 amino acids. V lost 0 bases, J lost 0 bases, and 10 bases stayed unmatched. The germline V gene encodes CDR1 SEHNR and CDR2 FQNEAQ (reference sequence). The CDR3 bases are TGTGCCAGCAGCTTAGCCTCTCGGACAGGGGGTTCAGCTAACTATGGCTACACCTTC. It encodes CASSLASRTGGSANYGYTF.

Many counts were recorded for this clonotype. The V and J genes are TRBV12-3 or TRBV12-4 and TRBJ2-1; D possibly matches TRBD1 or TRBD2 (5 bases each). V was shortened by 6 bases and J by 0 bases, with 18 bases between the two germline ends. The CDR3 totals 17 residues. The CDR3 region is CASSPGTHFSSYNEQFF. CDR3 sequence (DNA): TGTGCCAGCAGCCCTGGGACCCATTTTAGCTCCTACAATGAGCAGTTCTTC.

Only a few counts were recorded for this clonotype. The chain is built from TRBV7-2 and TRBJ2-1; TRBD2 matches at 8 bases. The germline V gene encodes CDR1 SGHTA and CDR2 FQGNSA. V dropped 0 bases and J dropped 2; count of bases not matched to a gene: 6. The CDR3 is 17 residues long. Here the CDR3 DNA reads TGTGCCAGCAGCTTAGCGACGGTAGCGGGGACCTACAATGAGCAGTTCTTC. Its protein is CASSLATVAGTYNEQFF.

The gene calls are TRBV4-2 and TRBJ2-2, with D perhaps matching TRBD2 (6 bases). The germline V and J ends were trimmed by 3 bases and 0 bases, with 14 bases remaining between them. Per the germline V gene, CDR1 is LGHNA and CDR2 is YNFKEQ. The CDR3 extends over 17 amino acids. The chain's CDR3 is CASSQEGLLANTGELFF. The CDR3 region has the DNA TGTGCCAGCAGCCAGGAGGGACTGCTCGCGAACACCGGGGAGCTGTTTTTT.

The chain is built from TRBV11-2 and TRBJ2-1, with D possibly TRBD2 on 7 matching bases. Trimming left V 7 bases short and J 2 bases short, with 12 bases between. The germline CDR1 and CDR2 sequences are SGHAT and FQNNGV. This CDR3 spans 14 amino acids. This CDR3 reads CASNTGRAYNEQFF. The CDR3 region has the DNA TGTGCCAGCAACACAGGGAGGGCCTACAATGAGCAGTTCTTC.

CDR3 loop: CASRPGGPPNTEAFF. The DNA of the CDR3 is TGTGCCAGTAGACCAGGGGGGCCTCCGAACACTGAAGCTTTCTTT. J is TRBJ1-1 and V is TRBV19, with 7 bases aligning to TRBD1. This CDR3 has 15 residues. Germline CDR1 is LNHDA and CDR2 is SQIVND (reference sequence). Trimming took 6 bases from V and 1 from J; bases not matched to a gene: 8.

This clonotype was counted between two and nine times. The gene calls are TRBV29-1 and TRBJ2-1; 10 bases match TRBD1. Germline CDR1 reads SQVTM; CDR2 reads ANQGSEA. Trimming cost V 7 bases and J 3 bases; bases outside gene matches: 6. The CDR3 is made up of 14 amino acids. CDR3 nucleotide sequence: TGCAGCGCACCCGGGACAGGGGTCTACAATGAGCAGTTCTTC. Protein product: CSAPGTGVYNEQFF.

The table lists this clonotype with a few counts. This rearrangement joins TRBV12-3 or TRBV12-4 to TRBJ2-1; D is uncertain. Trimming pared 7 bases from V and 5 bases from J, leaving 15 bases between. The CDR3 contains 14 residues. The CDR3 loop is CASKSGPTDNEQFF. In DNA form, the CDR3 reads TGTGCCAGCAAATCCGGGCCGACCGACAATGAGCAGTTCTTC.